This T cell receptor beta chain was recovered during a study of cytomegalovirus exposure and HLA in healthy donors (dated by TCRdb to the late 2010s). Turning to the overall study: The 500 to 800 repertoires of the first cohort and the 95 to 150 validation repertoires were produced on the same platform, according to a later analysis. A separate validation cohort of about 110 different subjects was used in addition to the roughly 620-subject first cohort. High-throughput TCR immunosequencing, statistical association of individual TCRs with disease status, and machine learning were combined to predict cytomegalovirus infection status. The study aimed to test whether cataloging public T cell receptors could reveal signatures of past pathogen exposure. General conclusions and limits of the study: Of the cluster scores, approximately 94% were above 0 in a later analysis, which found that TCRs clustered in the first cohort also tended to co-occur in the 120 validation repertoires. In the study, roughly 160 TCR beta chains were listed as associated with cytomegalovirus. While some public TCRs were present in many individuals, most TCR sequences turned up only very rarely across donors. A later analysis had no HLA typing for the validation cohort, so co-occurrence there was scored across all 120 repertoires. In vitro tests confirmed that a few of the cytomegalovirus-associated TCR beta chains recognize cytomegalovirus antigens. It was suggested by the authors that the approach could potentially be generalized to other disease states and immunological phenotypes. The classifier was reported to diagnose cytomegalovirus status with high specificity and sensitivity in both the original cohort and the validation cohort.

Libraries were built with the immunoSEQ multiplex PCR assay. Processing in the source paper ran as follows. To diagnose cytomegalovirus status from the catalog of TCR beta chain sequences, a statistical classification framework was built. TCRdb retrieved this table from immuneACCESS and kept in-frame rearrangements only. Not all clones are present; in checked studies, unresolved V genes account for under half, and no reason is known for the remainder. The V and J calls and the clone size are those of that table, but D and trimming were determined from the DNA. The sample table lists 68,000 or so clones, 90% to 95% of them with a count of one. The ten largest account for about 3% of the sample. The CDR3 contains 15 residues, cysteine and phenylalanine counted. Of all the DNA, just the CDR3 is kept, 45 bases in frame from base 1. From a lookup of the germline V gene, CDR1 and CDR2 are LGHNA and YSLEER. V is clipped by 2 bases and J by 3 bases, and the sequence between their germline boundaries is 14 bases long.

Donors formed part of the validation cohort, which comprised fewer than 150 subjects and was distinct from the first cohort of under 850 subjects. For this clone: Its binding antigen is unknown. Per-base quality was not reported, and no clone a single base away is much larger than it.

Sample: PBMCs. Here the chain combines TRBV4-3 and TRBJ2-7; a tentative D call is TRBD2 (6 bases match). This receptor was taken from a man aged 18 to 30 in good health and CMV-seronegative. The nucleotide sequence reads TGCGCCAGCAGCCAAATGCCGGGACTGAACTACGAGCAGTACTTC. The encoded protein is CASSQMPGLNYEQYF.